The text below deals with one T cell receptor beta chain. What it binds is unknown. This entry comes from a study of cytomegalovirus exposure and HLA in healthy donors. Study-level results: Some 150 TCR beta chains were listed as cytomegalovirus-associated. Rare TCR sequences predominated, though certain public TCRs were found in many donors.

Sequencing was performed with immunoSEQ multiplex PCR; in TCRdb, only in-frame clones are kept and a portion is missing. The sample lists approximately 200,000 clones; roughly 82% were seen once. The V gene lost 1 base and the J gene lost 8 bases, with 6 bases spanning the gap. CDR1 SGHDT and CDR2 YYEEEE come from the germline V gene. This CDR3 is built from 11 residues. Sequencing was carried out using PBMCs. The receptor was derived from a woman in her twenties or thirties in good health and CMV-seropositive. The chain recombines TRBV5-6 with TRBJ1-2, with unresolved D. The CDR3 bases are TGTGCCAGCAGCTTGACGGAGGGCTACACCTTC. Translation: CASSLTEGYTF. Drawing the rest from reference TRBV5-6 and TRBJ1-2, the complete variable domain is DAGVTQSPTHLIKTRGQQVTLRCSPKSGHDTVSWYQQALGQGPQFIFQYYEEEERQRGNFPDRFSGHQFPNYSSELNVNALLLGDSALYLCASSLTEGYTFGSGTRLTVV.